Listed below are T cell receptor beta chains from one sample, sequenced in a study of T cell repertoires in cytomegalovirus infection. In TCRdb, the reads were re-called with MiXCR into one record per CDR3 protein. The sample lists approximately 500,000 distinct CDR3 sequences; roughly 10% were seen once. What was sequenced was PBMCs. These receptors all stem from a human donor in good health (CMV status not recorded). Some clones in this sample may be carry-over from other donors' samples. Both conserved end residues are part of each CDR3. Each record gives: J gene, D gene, clone size, V gene, CDR3 protein. The D gene is left open where the match is weak. Rows give clone size only sometimes, using once, few, many, or a class for an expanded clone.

TRBJ2-5	-	many	TRBV20-1	CSAAKETQYF
TRBJ1-6	TRBD1	-	TRBV28	CASTPQGDSYNSPLHF
TRBJ2-2	-	-	TRBV20-1	CSARDSDLTGELFF
TRBJ2-3	-	many	TRBV28	CASSFGQSTDTQYF
TRBJ2-7	-	many	TRBV7-9	CASSGDRNYEQYF
TRBJ2-3	-	many	TRBV28	CASSPLDGTSTDTQYF
TRBJ1-5	-	many	TRBV23-1	CASSHPNQPQHF
TRBJ1-2	-	many	TRBV12-3/TRBV12-4	CASSVTASYGYTF
TRBJ2-3	-	many	TRBV2	CASSEGGGRTDTQYF
TRBJ2-1	TRBD2	many	TRBV11-3	CASSLSGRAVDEQFF
TRBJ2-7	-	many	TRBV7-8	CASSPLFSAAAYEQYF
TRBJ2-5	TRBD2	-	TRBV15	CATSSGLAGGRQETQYF
TRBJ2-5	-	once	TRBV7-6	CASSSEGGGETQYF